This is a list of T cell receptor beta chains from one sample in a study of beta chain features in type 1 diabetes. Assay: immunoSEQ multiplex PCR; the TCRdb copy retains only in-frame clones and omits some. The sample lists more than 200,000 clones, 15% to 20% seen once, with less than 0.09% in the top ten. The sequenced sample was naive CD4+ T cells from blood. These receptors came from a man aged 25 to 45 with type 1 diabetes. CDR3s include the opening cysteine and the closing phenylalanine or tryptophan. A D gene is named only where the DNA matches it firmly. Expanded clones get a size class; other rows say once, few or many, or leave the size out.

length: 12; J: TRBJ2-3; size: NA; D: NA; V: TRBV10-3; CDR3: CAIRDRTDTQYF; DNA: TGTGCCATCAGGGACCGGACAGATACGCAGTATTTT
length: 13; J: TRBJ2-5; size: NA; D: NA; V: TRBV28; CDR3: CASSLGRVETQYF; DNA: TGTGCCAGCAGTTTGGGAAGGGTGGAGACCCAGTACTTC
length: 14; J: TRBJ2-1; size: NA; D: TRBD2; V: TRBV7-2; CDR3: CAGSLAGFYNEQFF; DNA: TGTGCCGGTTCTCTAGCGGGTTTCTACAATGAGCAGTTCTTC
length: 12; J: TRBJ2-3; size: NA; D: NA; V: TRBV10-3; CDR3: CAISEEDITQYF; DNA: TGTGCCATCAGTGAGGAAGATATTACGCAGTATTTT
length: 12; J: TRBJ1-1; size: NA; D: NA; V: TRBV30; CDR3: CAWAGTHTEAFF; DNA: TGTGCCTGGGCCGGGACCCACACTGAAGCTTTCTTT
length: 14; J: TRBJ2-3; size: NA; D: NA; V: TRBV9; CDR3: CASSATGTSDTQYF; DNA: TGTGCCAGCAGCGCCACCGGGACTTCAGATACGCAGTATTTT
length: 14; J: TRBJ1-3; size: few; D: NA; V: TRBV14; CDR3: CASSQVSSGNTIYF; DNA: TGTGCCAGCAGCCAAGTCAGTTCTGGAAACACCATATATTTT
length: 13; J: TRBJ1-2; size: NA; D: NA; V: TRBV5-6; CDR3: CARSLGEDYGYTF; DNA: TGTGCCCGCAGCTTGGGGGAAGACTATGGCTACACCTTC
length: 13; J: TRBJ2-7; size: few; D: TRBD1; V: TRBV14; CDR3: CASSRGQGDEQYF; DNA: TGTGCCAGCAGCCGGGGACAGGGCGACGAGCAGTACTTC
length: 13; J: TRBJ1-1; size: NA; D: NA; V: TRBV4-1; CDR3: CASSQDRGTEAFF; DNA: TGCGCCAGCAGCCAAGATCGGGGAACCGAAGCTTTCTTT
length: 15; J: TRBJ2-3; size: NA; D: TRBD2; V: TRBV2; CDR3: CASTVTSSPTDTQYF; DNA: TGTGCCAGCACGGTGACTAGCTCTCCCACAGATACGCAGTATTTT
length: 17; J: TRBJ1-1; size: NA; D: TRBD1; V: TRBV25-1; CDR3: CASSISTGAGLNTEAFF; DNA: TGTGCCAGCAGTATTTCGACAGGGGCAGGCTTGAACACTGAAGCTTTCTTT
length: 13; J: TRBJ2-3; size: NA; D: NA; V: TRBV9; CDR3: CASSVAPTDTQYF; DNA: TGTGCCAGCAGCGTAGCTCCGACAGATACGCAGTATTTT
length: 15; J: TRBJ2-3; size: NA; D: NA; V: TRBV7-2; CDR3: CAKRRASERTDTQYF; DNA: TGTGCCAAACGCAGGGCTAGCGAACGCACAGATACGCAGTATTTT
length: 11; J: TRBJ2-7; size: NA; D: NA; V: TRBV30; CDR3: CAWSVAYEQYF; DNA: TGTGCCTGGAGTGTAGCCTACGAGCAGTACTTC
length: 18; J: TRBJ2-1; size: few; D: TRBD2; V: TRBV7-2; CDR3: CASSLNPPGLAGEEEQFF; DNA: TGTGCCAGCAGCCTAAACCCTCCGGGACTAGCGGGAGAAGAGGAGCAGTTCTTC
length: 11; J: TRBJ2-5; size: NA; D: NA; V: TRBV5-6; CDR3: CASSSQETQYF; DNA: TGTGCCAGCAGCTCTCAAGAGACCCAGTACTTC
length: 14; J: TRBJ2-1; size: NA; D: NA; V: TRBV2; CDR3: CASSEAVGVREQFF; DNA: TGTGCCAGCAGTGAAGCCGTCGGGGTGCGCGAGCAGTTCTTC
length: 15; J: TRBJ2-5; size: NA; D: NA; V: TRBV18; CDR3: CASSPPSVSRETQYF; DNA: TGTGCCAGCTCCCCTCCGTCCGTTTCGAGGGAGACCCAGTACTTC
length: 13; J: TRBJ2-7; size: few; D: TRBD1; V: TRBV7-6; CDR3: CASSPDRPYEQYF; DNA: TGTGCCAGCAGCCCGGACAGGCCCTACGAGCAGTACTTC
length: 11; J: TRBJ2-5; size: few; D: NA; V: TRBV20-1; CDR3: CSPILRETQYF; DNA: TGCAGTCCCATTCTCAGGGAGACCCAGTACTTC
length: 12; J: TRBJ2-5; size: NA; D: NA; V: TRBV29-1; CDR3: CSVDGGAETQYF; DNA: TGCAGCGTTGACGGGGGCGCGGAGACCCAGTACTTC
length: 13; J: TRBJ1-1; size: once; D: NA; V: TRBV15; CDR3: CATSRDNEAEAFF; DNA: TGTGCCACCAGCAGAGATAACGAGGCTGAAGCTTTCTTT
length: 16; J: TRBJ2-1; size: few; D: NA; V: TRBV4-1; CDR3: CASSHGYRVRDNEQFF; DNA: TGCGCCAGCAGCCATGGTTACAGGGTGCGCGACAATGAGCAGTTCTTC
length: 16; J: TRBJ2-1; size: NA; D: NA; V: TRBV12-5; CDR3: CASGLPHNVSLDEQFF; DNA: TGTGCTAGTGGTTTGCCTCACAATGTCAGTTTGGATGAGCAGTTCTTC
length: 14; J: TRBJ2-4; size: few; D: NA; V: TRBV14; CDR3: CASSRTGVGNIQYF; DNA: TGTGCCAGCAGCCGGACGGGAGTAGGGAACATTCAGTACTTC
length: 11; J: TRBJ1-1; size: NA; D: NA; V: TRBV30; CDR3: CAWSVGGKAFF; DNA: TGTGCCTGGAGTGTCGGGGGTAAAGCTTTCTTT
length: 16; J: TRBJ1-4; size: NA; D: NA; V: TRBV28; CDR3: CASTSRDGATNEKLFF; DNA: TGTGCCAGCACCTCAAGGGACGGGGCAACTAATGAAAAACTGTTTTTT
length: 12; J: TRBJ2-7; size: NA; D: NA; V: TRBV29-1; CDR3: CSARTFSYEQYF; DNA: TGCAGCGCCCGGACCTTCTCCTACGAGCAGTACTTC
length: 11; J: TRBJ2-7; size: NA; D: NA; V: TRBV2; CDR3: CASSGQYEQYF; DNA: TGTGCCAGCAGTGGACAATACGAGCAGTACTTC
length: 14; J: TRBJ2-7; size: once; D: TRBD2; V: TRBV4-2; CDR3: CASRSTSGSYEQYF; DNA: TGTGCCAGCAGGAGTACTAGCGGGAGCTACGAGCAGTACTTC
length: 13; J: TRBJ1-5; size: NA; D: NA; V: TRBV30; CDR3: CAWSGQGNQPQHF; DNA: TGTGCCTGGAGTGGACAGGGCAATCAGCCCCAGCATTTT
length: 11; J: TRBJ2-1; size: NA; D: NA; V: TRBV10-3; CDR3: CAISSAGEQFF; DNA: TGTGCCATCAGCTCGGCGGGCGAGCAGTTCTTC
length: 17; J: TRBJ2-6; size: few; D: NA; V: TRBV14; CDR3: CASSQDRSGSGANVLTF; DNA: TGTGCCAGCAGCCAAGATAGGTCGGGCTCTGGGGCCAACGTCCTGACTTTC
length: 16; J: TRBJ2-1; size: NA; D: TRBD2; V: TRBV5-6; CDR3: CASSLGSSGSYNEQFF; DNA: TGTGCCAGCAGCTTGGGTTCTAGCGGGTCCTACAATGAGCAGTTCTTC
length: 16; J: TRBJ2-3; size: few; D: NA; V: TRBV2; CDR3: CASSEVVVAGGDTQYF; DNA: TGTGCCAGCAGTGAAGTGGTAGTAGCCGGAGGAGATACGCAGTATTTT
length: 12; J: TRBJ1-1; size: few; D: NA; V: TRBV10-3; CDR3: CAISVIGREAFF; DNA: TGTGCCATCAGTGTAATAGGGAGAGAAGCTTTCTTT
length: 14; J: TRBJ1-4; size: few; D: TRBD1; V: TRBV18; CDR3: CASSEGQGHEKLFF; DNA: TGTGCCAGCTCAGAGGGACAGGGGCACGAAAAACTGTTTTTT
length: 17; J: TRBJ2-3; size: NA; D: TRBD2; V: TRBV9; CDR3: CASSHQEREGPTDTQYF; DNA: TGTGCCAGCAGCCACCAGGAGCGGGAGGGCCCCACAGATACGCAGTATTTT
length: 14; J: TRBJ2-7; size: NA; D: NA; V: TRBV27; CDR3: CASSLKPSSYEQYF; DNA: TGTGCCAGCAGTTTAAAGCCTAGCTCCTACGAGCAGTACTTC
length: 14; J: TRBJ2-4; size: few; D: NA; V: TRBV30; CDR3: CALEPGTTKNIQYF; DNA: TGTGCCCTGGAGCCCGGGACAACAAAAAACATTCAGTACTTC
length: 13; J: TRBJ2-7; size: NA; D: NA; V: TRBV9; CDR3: CASTLERESEQYF; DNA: TGTGCCAGCACCCTCGAGAGGGAAAGCGAGCAGTACTTC
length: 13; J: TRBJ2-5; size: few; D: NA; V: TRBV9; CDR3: CASSVAASETQYF; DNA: TGTGCCAGCAGCGTAGCTGCGTCGGAGACCCAGTACTTC
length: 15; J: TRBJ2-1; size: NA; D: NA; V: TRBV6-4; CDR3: CASSEQGTGYNEQFF; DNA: TGTGCCAGCAGTGAACAGGGGACTGGGTACAATGAGCAGTTCTTC
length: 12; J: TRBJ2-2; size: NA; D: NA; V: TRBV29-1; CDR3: CSVRGSSGELFF; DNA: TGCAGCGTTAGGGGTAGCTCCGGGGAGCTGTTTTTT
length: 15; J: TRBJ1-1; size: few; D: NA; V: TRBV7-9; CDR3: CASSLTGGGNTEAFF; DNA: TGTGCCAGCAGCTTAACGGGAGGAGGAAACACTGAAGCTTTCTTT
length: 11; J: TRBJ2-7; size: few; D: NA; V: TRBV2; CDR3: CASSAGVKQYF; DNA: TGTGCCAGTAGCGCCGGAGTTAAGCAGTACTTC
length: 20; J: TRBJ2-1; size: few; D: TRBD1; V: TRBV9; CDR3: CASSKTGAPLSAALYNEQFF; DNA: TGTGCCAGCAGCAAGACAGGGGCACCGCTCTCCGCCGCGCTCTACAATGAGCAGTTCTTC
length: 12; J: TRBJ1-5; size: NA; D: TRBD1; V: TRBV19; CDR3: CASNRGRQPQHF; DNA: TGTGCCAGTAACAGGGGGCGACAGCCCCAGCATTTT
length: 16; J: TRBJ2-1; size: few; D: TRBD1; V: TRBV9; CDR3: CASSAQGAGSYNEQFF; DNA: TGTGCCAGCAGCGCACAGGGGGCTGGGTCCTACAATGAGCAGTTCTTC
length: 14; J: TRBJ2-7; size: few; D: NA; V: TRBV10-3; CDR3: CAIRATQSSYEQYF; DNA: TGTGCCATCAGGGCCACACAGAGCTCCTACGAGCAGTACTTC
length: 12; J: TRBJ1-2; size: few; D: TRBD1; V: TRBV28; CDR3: CASTDRDGGYTF; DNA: TGTGCCAGCACGGACAGGGATGGAGGCTACACCTTC